Given below is one TCR beta chain in context. The antigen it binds to is not known. The input lacks base qualities; no much larger clone sits a single base away. The sample is drawn from a study of blood T cell repertoires in COVID-19 (dated by TCRdb to between 2020 and 2021). About the investigation overall: ImmuneRACE Cohort 3 recovered participants were defined by two consecutive negative NP/OP PCR tests, healthcare professional clearance, or symptom resolution. Samples covering the acute and convalescent phases of COVID-19 were provided by collaborators in the United States, Italy and Spain. The material from the prospective study consisted of cDNA or gDNA derived from T cells, B-cell-depleted T cells, or PBMCs. Deeply sampled blood TCRbeta repertoires from subjects exposed to, actively infected with, or recovered from COVID-19 were included in the dataset. A freely available public database, intended as a resource for researchers studying the immune response to SARS-CoV-2, is where the repertoires were released. The samples were drawn from two sources: the first 160 participants of the ongoing ImmuneRACE study, and fewer than 1,500 subjects contributed by 6 global collaborators. Nearly every sample came with metadata listing a de-identified subject ID, COVID-19 status, age in years and sex. Where available, HLA class I and class II types were taken from metadata supplied by the sample provider and were not determined by assay-based typing.

Unmatched junction bases come to 8, with V trimmed by 4 bases and J by 4 bases. The germline V gene specifies KGHDR as CDR1 and SFDVKD as CDR2. Inclusive of the bounding cysteine and phenylalanine, the CDR3 is 17 residues long. The CDR3 DNA has 51 bases and is translated from base 1. TCRbeta CDR3 regions were amplified from genomic DNA using the immunoSEQ Assay, a bias-controlled multiplex PCR. Per the authors' processing: Within the assay, amplification of reference gene primers was used to estimate how many nucleated cells each sample contained. Sequence reads were collapsed and filtered to measure the absolute abundance of every unique TCRbeta CDR3 rearrangement. Productive Simpson clonality was computed per sample as the square root of Simpson's diversity index over productive rearrangements. Held by TCRdb, this immuneACCESS table contains in-frame sequences only and omits some clones. Under half of the omission traces to an unresolved V gene where checked; the cause of the rest is unknown. The DNA was the basis for D and trimming; V, J and clone size are from that table. The sample records about 210,000 clones, around 87% of which are singletons. The top ten hold 7% to 8.5% of the sample.

In the prospective study, participants were roughly 18 to 89 years old, resided in fewer than 25 geographic areas of the United States, and were enrolled through a virtual design. In the prospective study, cohorts were assigned on the basis of participant-reported clinical history obtained from a screening survey and a study questionnaire. In the prospective study, mobile phlebotomists collected whole blood, serum and a nasopharyngeal or oropharyngeal swab from each participant. Participants in the prospective study had the option to provide additional blood draws and questionnaires over a 2-month period. Before DNA extraction, prospective study blood samples were shipped either frozen or at room temperature. Study-level results and caveats: The quantity of clinical and demographic metadata differed by source and by participant and was supplied without curation.

The chain uses TRBV24-1 and TRBJ2-5, and 13 junction bases match TRBD2. This clonotype was sampled from a man aged 25 to 40 in a cohort exposed to, infected with or recovered from COVID-19 (not recorded which). The sequencing input was PBMCs or T cells enriched from blood (not recorded which). The DNA sequence follows: TGTGCCACCAGTGAGGGGTGGACTAGCGGGAGTACAGAGACCCAGTACTTC. Its amino acids are CATSEGWTSGSTETQYF.